The 5 T cell receptor beta chains reported below all come from one sample, sequenced in a study of regulatory T cells in long-lasting Graves disease. Regarding time point: newly diagnosed GD, antithyroid drugs for less than 3 months. RNA extracted from PBMCs served as the sequencing template. Investigators prepared the TCR beta libraries by applying iRepertoire HTBI primers and Arm-PCR of CDR3 regions. TCRdb called the multiplex PCR reads again in MiXCR, with one record for every CDR3 protein. The sample lists hundreds of thousands of distinct CDR3 sequences; approximately 15% were seen once. The sample was also reused in another study, on T cells in Graves' hyperthyroidism and ophthalmopathy.

Sequencing used peripheral blood mononuclear cells (PBMCs), obtained at new diagnosis, from a patient treated with antithyroid drugs. These receptors were collected from a woman aged 25 to 45 with Graves disease.

For this clonotype: A single base separates this from a much larger clone, so it may be a read error. The V call is TRBV10-3, the J call TRBJ2-5; 9 bases fit TRBD2. J gave up 9 bases and V 4 bases, and 9 bases lay outside the gene matches. CDR3 length equals 14 residues. Germline V lookup: CDR1 ENHRY, CDR2 SYGVKD. CDR3 coding DNA: TGTGCCATCAGTGTGGCGGGAGGGCCGGAGGCCCAGTACTTC. Protein: CAISVAGGPEAQYF.

This clonotype was recorded many times. The chain recombines TRBV28 with TRBJ1-1, with no clear D. The CDR3 loop spans 13 amino acids. Germline V gene data show CDR1 as MDHEN and CDR2 as SYDVKM. Trimming left V 3 bases short and J 5 bases short, with 10 bases between. This CDR3 reads CASSFVPHTEAFF. CDR3 DNA sequence: TGTGCCAGCAGTTTTGTCCCCCATACTGAAGCTTTCTTT.

This clonotype was seen ten or more times. The rearrangement links TRBV30 to TRBJ1-2, with D unclear. Trimming shortened V by 0 bases and J by 3 bases, and 11 bases separated the two germline ends. From germline, CDR1 is GTSNPN and CDR2 SVGIG (reference sequence). This CDR3 region has 14 residues. CDR3: CAWSVGGWDYGYTF. The DNA of the CDR3 is TGTGCCTGGAGTGTCGGAGGGTGGGACTATGGCTACACCTTC.

This clonotype was detected a few times. The V and J genes are TRBV11-2 and TRBJ1-6, with D perhaps matching TRBD1 (5 bases). Germline assignment: CDR1 SGHAT and CDR2 FQNNGV. This CDR3 contains 15 residues. V lost 6 bases and J lost 7, with 16 bases in between. CDR3 residues: CASREGPSPNSPLHF. For the CDR3, the DNA is TGTGCCAGCAGGGAGGGGCCGAGCCCCAATTCACCCCTCCACTTT. Complete variable domain (other parts from reference TRBV11-2 and TRBJ1-6): EAGVAQSPRYKIIEKRQSVAFWCNPISGHATLYWYQQILGQGPKLLIQFQNNGVVDDSQLPKDRFSAERLKGVDSTLKIQPAKLEDSAVYLCASREGPSPNSPLHFGNGTRLTVT.

This clonotype has at least ten counts. The chain links TRBV2 to TRBJ1-1; D unclear. CDR3 length equals 14 residues. The V gene's germline CDR1 is SNHLY and CDR2 FYNNEI. V lost 3 bases, J lost 0 bases, and 8 bases lay in between. CDR3 sequence reads: CASSDRSLNTEAFF. CDR3 DNA: TGTGCCAGCAGTGACAGGTCCCTGAACACTGAAGCTTTCTTT.